The T cell receptor (beta chain) described here comes from a study of blood T cell repertoires in COVID-19 (dated by TCRdb to 2020 to 2022). Describing the broader study: The collaborator samples originated in the United States, Italy and Spain and spanned the acute and convalescent phases of COVID-19. The samples were drawn from the first 160 participants of the ongoing ImmuneRACE study and from 1,254 subjects provided by 6 global collaborators. Subjects who had been exposed to COVID-19, were actively infected with it, or had recovered from it provided the deeply sampled blood TCRbeta repertoires that made up the dataset. The material from the prospective study consisted of cDNA or gDNA derived from T cells, B-cell-depleted T cells, or PBMCs. Nearly every sample came with metadata listing a de-identified subject ID, COVID-19 status, age in years and sex. A freely available public database, intended as a resource for researchers studying the immune response to SARS-CoV-2, is where the repertoires were released. Where HLA class I and class II types were available, the types were taken from metadata supplied by the sample provider, not from assay-based typing.

Participants in the prospective study were aged about 18 to 89 years, lived in about two dozen United States geographic areas, and enrolled through a virtual design. Cohort assignment in the prospective study relied on participant-reported clinical history from a screening survey and a study questionnaire. Exposed participants were defined as having been in contact with someone with a PCR-confirmed or clinician-diagnosed COVID-19 case within 2 weeks of study entry. In the prospective study, whole blood, serum and a nasopharyngeal or oropharyngeal swab were collected from each participant by mobile phlebotomists. Additional blood draws and questionnaires over an approximately two-month period could optionally be provided by prospective study participants. Blood samples from the prospective study were shipped frozen or at room temperature prior to DNA extraction. What the research found in general, with its limitations: The quantity of clinical and demographic metadata differed by source and by participant and was supplied without curation.

There are 15 amino acids in the CDR3, from cysteine to phenylalanine inclusive. CDR3 DNA only is kept here, 45 bases in frame from base 1. Via the germline V gene, CDR1 is KGHSH and CDR2 LQKENI. At the junction V is shortened by 2 bases and J by 0 bases, with 8 bases in between. TCRbeta CDR3 regions were amplified from genomic DNA by means of the immunoSEQ Assay, a bias-controlled multiplex PCR. On the authors' methods: Nucleated cell counts per sample were estimated from amplification of reference gene primers within the assay. To quantify the absolute abundance of each unique TCRbeta CDR3 rearrangement, sequence reads were collapsed and filtered. For each sample, productive Simpson clonality was calculated as the square root of Simpson's diversity index across productive rearrangements. Drawn from immuneACCESS, this table holds only the in-frame rearrangements with V and J called that TCRdb kept. Clones are partly lost; checked studies trace under half to an unresolved V gene and leave the rest unexplained. That table furnishes V, J and clone size, whereas the DNA furnished D and trimming. The sample contains roughly 430,000 clones, approximately 90% of them found a single time. Jointly, the top ten make up about 1.4% of the sample.

Note on this clone: Its binding antigen is unknown. One base away there is no much larger clone; base qualities are not given.

Specimen: PBMCs or T cells enriched from blood (not recorded which). The receptor's source is a woman aged 18-35 years who had been exposed to COVID-19. The rearrangement joined TRBV18 to TRBJ1-5; no D gene is confidently identified. The nucleotides read TGTGCCAGCTCACCAAGGAGTAATAGCAATCAGCCCCAGCATTTT. This yields the protein CASSPRSNSNQPQHF.